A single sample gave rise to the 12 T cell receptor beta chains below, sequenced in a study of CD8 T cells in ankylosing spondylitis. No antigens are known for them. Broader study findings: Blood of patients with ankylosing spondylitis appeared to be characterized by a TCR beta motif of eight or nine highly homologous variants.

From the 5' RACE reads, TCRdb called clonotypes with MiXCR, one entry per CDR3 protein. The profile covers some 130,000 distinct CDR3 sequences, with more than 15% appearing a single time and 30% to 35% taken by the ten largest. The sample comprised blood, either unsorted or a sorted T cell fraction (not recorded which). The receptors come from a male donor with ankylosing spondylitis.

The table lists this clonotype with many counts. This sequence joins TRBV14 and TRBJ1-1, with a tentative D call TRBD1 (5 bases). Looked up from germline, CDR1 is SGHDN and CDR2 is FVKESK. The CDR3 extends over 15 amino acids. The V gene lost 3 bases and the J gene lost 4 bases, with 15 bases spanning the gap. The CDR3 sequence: CASSHGSGLLTEAFF. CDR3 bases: TGTGCCAGCAGCCATGGGTCGGGACTCCTCACTGAAGCTTTCTTT.

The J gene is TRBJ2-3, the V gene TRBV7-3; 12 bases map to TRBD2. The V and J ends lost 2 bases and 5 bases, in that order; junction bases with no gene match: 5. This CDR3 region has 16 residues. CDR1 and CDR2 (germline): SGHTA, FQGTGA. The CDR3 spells CASSLYASGRVDTQYF. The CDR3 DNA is TGTGCCAGCAGCTTATATGCTAGCGGGAGGGTAGATACGCAGTATTTT.

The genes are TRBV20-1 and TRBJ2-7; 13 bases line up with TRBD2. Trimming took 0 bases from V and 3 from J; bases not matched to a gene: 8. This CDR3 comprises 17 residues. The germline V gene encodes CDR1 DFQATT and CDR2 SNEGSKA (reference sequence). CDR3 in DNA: TGCAGTGCTAGAGATTTACTAGCGGGAGGGTTCAGCTACGAGCAGTACTTC. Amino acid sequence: CSARDLLAGGFSYEQYF.

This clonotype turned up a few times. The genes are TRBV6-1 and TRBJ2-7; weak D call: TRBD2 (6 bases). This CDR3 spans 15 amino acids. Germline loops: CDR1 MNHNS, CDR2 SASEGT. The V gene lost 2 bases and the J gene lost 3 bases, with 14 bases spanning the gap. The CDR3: CASSELETGDYEQYF. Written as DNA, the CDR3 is TGTGCCAGCAGTGAACTGGAGACGGGGGACTACGAGCAGTACTTC.

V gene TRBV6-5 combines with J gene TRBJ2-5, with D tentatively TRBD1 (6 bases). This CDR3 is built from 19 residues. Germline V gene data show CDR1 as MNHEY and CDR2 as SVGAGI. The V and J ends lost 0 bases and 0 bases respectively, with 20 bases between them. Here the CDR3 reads CASSYSSTTGQTYQETQYF. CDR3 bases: TGTGCCAGCAGTTACTCGAGTACAACAGGACAGACATACCAAGAGACCCAGTACTTC.

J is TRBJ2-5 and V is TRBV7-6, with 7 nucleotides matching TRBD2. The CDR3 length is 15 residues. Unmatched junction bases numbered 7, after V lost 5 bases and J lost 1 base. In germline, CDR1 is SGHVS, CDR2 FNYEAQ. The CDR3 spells CASSPPPGGQETQYF. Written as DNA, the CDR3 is TGTGCCAGCAGCCCCCCGCCGGGAGGCCAAGAGACCCAGTACTTC.

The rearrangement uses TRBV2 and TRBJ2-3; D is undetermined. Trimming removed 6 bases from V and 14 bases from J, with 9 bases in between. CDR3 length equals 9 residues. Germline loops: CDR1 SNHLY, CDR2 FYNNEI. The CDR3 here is CASSQARYF. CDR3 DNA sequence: TGTGCCAGCAGCCAGGCGCGGTATTTT. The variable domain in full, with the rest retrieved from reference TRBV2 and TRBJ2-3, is EPEVTQTPSHQVTQMGQEVILRCVPISNHLYFYWYRQILGQKVEFLVSFYNNEISEKSEIFDDQFSVERPDGSNFTLKIRSTKLEDSAMYFCASSQARYFGPGTRLTVL.

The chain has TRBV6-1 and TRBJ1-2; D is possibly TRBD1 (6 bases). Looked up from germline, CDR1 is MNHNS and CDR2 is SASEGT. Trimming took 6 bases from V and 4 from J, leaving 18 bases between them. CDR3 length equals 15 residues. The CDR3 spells CASRAVGGASYGYTF. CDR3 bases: TGTGCCAGCAGGGCCGTGGGGGGCGCTTCCTATGGCTACACCTTC.

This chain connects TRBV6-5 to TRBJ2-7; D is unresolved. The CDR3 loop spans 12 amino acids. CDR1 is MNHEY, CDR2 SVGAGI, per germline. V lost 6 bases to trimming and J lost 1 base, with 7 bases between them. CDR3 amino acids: CASRAASYEQYF. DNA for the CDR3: TGTGCCAGCAGGGCGGCTTCCTACGAGCAGTACTTC.

The CDR3 nucleotides are TGTGCCAGCCAAGGCACCGGTACGCAGTATTTT. This translates into CASQGTGTQYF. V gene TRBV7-2 combines with J gene TRBJ2-3, with unresolved D. Per the germline V gene, CDR1 is SGHTA and CDR2 is FQGNSA. This CDR3 is built from 11 residues. The V end lost 8 bases, the J end lost 8 bases, and 11 bases lay between the germline ends.

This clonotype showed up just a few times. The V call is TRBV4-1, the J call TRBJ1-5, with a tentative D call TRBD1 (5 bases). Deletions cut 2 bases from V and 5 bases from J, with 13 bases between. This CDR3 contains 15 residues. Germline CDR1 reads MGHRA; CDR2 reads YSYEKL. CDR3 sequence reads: CASSQYDSADQPQHF. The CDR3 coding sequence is TGCGCCAGCAGCCAATATGACAGCGCCGATCAGCCCCAGCATTTT.

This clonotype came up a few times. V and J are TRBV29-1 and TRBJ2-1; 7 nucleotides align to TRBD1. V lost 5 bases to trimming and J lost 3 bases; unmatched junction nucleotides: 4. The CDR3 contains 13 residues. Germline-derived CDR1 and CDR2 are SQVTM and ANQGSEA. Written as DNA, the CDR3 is TGCAGCGTTACCGGGACAGACTACAATGAGCAGTTCTTC. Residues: CSVTGTDYNEQFF.